Listed below are T cell receptor beta chains from one sample, sequenced in a study of radiotherapy plus CTLA-4 blockade in lung cancer. Profiling relied on immunoSEQ multiplex PCR, and the TCRdb table lists in-frame clones only, not all of them. The sample lists just over 60,000 clones, 60% to 85% occurring once. The material sequenced was peripheral blood, taken from a patient treated with radiotherapy plus ipilimumab. Every receptor here comes from a human donor with non-small cell lung cancer who had a complete response to radiotherapy plus ipilimumab. CDR3s include the opening cysteine and the closing phenylalanine or tryptophan. The D gene is left open where the match is weak. A clone size is listed for some rows: how often the clone was seen (once, few, many), or a class if it is expanded.

J,D,length,V,size,CDR3,DNA
TRBJ2-5,TRBD1,14,TRBV7-6,few,CASSQGTGQETQYF,TGTGCCAGCAGCCAGGGGACAGGCCAAGAGACCCAGTACTTC
TRBJ2-6,TRBD1,16,TRBV9,-,CASSPVQGYGANVLTF,TGTGCCAGCAGCCCGGTACAGGGGTACGGGGCCAACGTCCTGACTTTC
TRBJ1-4,-,15,TRBV19,few,CASSMTGTGGEKLFF,TGTGCCAGTAGTATGACGGGGACTGGGGGTGAAAAACTGTTTTTT
TRBJ1-2,-,13,TRBV6-5,-,CASSYGLAYGYTF,TGTGCCAGCAGTTACGGTCTGGCGTATGGCTACACCTTC
TRBJ2-2,TRBD1,15,TRBV25-1,-,CASSDPGQTTGELFF,TGTGCCAGCAGTGACCCGGGACAGACTACCGGGGAGCTGTTTTTT
TRBJ2-3,TRBD2,16,TRBV25-1,-,CASSESAGGPEGTQYF,TGTGCCAGCAGTGAATCCGCGGGGGGGCCGGAAGGTACGCAGTATTTT
TRBJ2-3,-,12,TRBV5-4,-,CASSYSTDTQYF,TGTGCCAGCAGCTATAGCACAGATACGCAGTATTTT
TRBJ2-3,TRBD2,16,TRBV7-2,-,CASSPPGLAGGLTQYF,TGTGCCAGCAGCCCCCCGGGACTAGCGGGGGGCTTAACGCAGTATTTT
TRBJ1-4,-,15,TRBV14,-,CASSPGELPNEKLFF,TGTGCCAGCAGCCCCGGGGAACTACCTAATGAAAAACTGTTTTTT
TRBJ2-3,TRBD2,16,TRBV11-2,-,CASSSGTSVHTDTQYF,TGTGCCAGCAGCTCAGGGACTAGCGTCCACACAGATACGCAGTATTTT
TRBJ1-1,-,12,TRBV19,-,CAARRRDTEAFF,TGTGCCGCTCGACGTCGGGACACTGAAGCTTTCTTT
TRBJ1-5,-,16,TRBV28,-,CASTPPGRGSNQPQHF,TGTGCCAGCACCCCCCCAGGGCGAGGGAGTAATCAGCCCCAGCATTTT
TRBJ1-1,-,14,TRBV6-5,-,CASSYGGVNTEAFF,TGTGCCAGCAGTTACGGGGGAGTGAACACTGAAGCTTTCTTT
TRBJ2-5,TRBD2,14,TRBV29-1,-,CSVSRLAGKETQYF,TGCAGCGTTTCGAGACTAGCGGGAAAGGAGACCCAGTACTTC
TRBJ2-3,-,14,TRBV11-2,-,CASRKSLGQDTQYF,TGTGCCAGCAGAAAAAGCTTGGGCCAAGATACGCAGTATTTT
TRBJ1-1,-,16,TRBV7-2,-,CASSREGRNMNTEAFF,TGTGCCAGCAGTAGAGAGGGGCGAAACATGAACACTGAAGCTTTCTTT
TRBJ2-1,TRBD1,14,TRBV5-1,once,CASATGEPYNEQFF,TGCGCCAGCGCGACAGGGGAACCCTACAATGAGCAGTTCTTC
TRBJ2-1,-,16,TRBV11-2,-,CASSSRRHLKTNEQFF,TGTGCCAGCAGCTCCAGAAGGCATCTAAAAACGAATGAGCAGTTCTTC
TRBJ1-5,TRBD1,15,TRBV5-1,-,CASSEQGDERQPQHF,TGCGCCAGCAGCGAACAGGGGGATGAGAGACAGCCCCAGCATTTT
TRBJ1-2,TRBD1,15,TRBV19,-,CASSIDGTGVYGYTF,TGTGCCAGTAGTATAGATGGGACAGGGGTCTATGGCTACACCTTC
TRBJ2-3,TRBD2,18,TRBV19,-,CASSPTSGGPPNTDTQYF,TGTGCCAGTAGTCCTACTAGCGGGGGGCCACCCAACACAGATACGCAGTATTTT
TRBJ1-4,-,15,TRBV2,once,CASRLLGGVGEKLFF,TGTGCCAGCAGACTATTGGGGGGCGTGGGTGAAAAACTGTTTTTT
TRBJ2-1,-,17,TRBV14,-,CASSQSSYTGAYNEQFF,TGTGCCAGCAGCCAGTCCTCTTACACGGGGGCCTACAATGAGCAGTTCTTC
TRBJ2-7,-,14,TRBV19,-,CASSSGYKIYEQYF,TGTGCCAGTAGTTCGGGGTATAAGATCTACGAGCAGTACTTC
TRBJ2-1,TRBD2,15,TRBV6-5,-,CASSKLAGGPHEQFF,TGTGCCAGCAGTAAACTAGCGGGAGGTCCCCATGAGCAGTTCTTC
TRBJ1-3,-,15,TRBV5-4,-,CASSFQKSSGNTIYF,TGTGCCAGCAGCTTCCAGAAGAGCTCTGGAAACACCATATATTTT
TRBJ2-1,TRBD1,15,TRBV5-1,once,CASSSWTGDNNEQFF,TGCGCCAGCAGCTCGTGGACAGGGGATAACAATGAGCAGTTCTTC
TRBJ2-1,TRBD2,15,TRBV7-9,few,CASSSTSGRGHEQFF,TGTGCCAGCAGTTCGACTAGCGGGAGAGGGCATGAGCAGTTCTTC
TRBJ1-4,TRBD1,16,TRBV18,few,CASSPSGTESNEKLFF,TGTGCCAGCTCACCTTCCGGGACAGAGAGTAATGAAAAACTGTTTTTT
TRBJ2-7,-,13,TRBV28,-,CASLGTPSYEQYF,TGTGCCAGCCTAGGGACACCCAGCTACGAGCAGTACTTC
TRBJ1-2,-,11,TRBV5-6,-,CASSLDYGYTF,TGTGCCAGCAGCTTGGACTATGGCTACACCTTC
TRBJ2-7,-,15,TRBV7-9,few,CASSLAQGSAYEQYF,TGTGCCAGCAGCTTAGCTCAGGGAAGCGCCTACGAGCAGTACTTC
TRBJ2-6,-,16,TRBV2,-,CASSGSTVTGANVLTF,TGTGCCAGCAGTGGATCTACAGTGACAGGGGCCAACGTCCTGACTTTC
TRBJ2-7,TRBD1,14,TRBV10-3,-,CAIRPGQGLYEQYF,TGTGCCATCAGGCCGGGACAGGGTCTATACGAGCAGTACTTC
TRBJ2-2,-,18,TRBV9,-,CASSVGWASSKNTGELFF,TGTGCCAGCAGCGTAGGTTGGGCTAGCTCCAAGAACACCGGGGAGCTGTTTTTT
TRBJ2-2,TRBD2,16,TRBV7-8,-,CASSFGTSKFPGELFF,TGTGCCAGCAGCTTCGGGACTAGCAAATTCCCCGGGGAGCTGTTTTTT
TRBJ2-3,-,11,TRBV29-1,-,CSVARTDTQYF,TGCAGCGTTGCTAGGACAGATACGCAGTATTTT
TRBJ1-4,TRBD1,15,TRBV19,-,CASSRQGSTNEKLFF,TGTGCCAGTAGTCGACAGGGTTCAACTAATGAAAAACTGTTTTTT
TRBJ2-1,TRBD2,16,TRBV30,-,CAWSGQGLGLRNEQFF,TGTGCCTGGAGTGGTCAGGGACTAGGGTTGCGGAATGAGCAGTTCTTC
TRBJ1-2,-,11,TRBV21-1,few,CASYSPYGYTF,TGTGCCAGCTACAGCCCCTATGGCTACACCTTC
TRBJ2-5,TRBD1,16,TRBV6-1,-,CASSVLAGTVKETQYF,TGTGCCAGCAGTGTTTTGGCCGGGACAGTCAAAGAGACCCAGTACTTC
TRBJ1-1,-,15,TRBV7-9,-,CASSPGKGLRTEAFF,TGTGCCAGCAGCCCAGGGAAGGGACTGAGGACTGAAGCTTTCTTT
TRBJ2-3,-,13,TRBV4-3,-,CASSQGRLDTQYF,TGCGCCAGCAGCCAAGGGAGGTTAGATACGCAGTATTTT
TRBJ1-1,-,17,TRBV10-3,once,CAISESRGGRRNTEAFF,TGTGCCATCAGTGAGTCACGTGGGGGGCGGAGGAACACTGAAGCTTTCTTT
TRBJ2-1,TRBD2,15,TRBV2,-,CADGRGQSSYNEQFF,TGTGCCGACGGGAGGGGTCAGAGCTCCTACAATGAGCAGTTCTTC
TRBJ2-7,-,14,TRBV27,-,CASRVRSGRDEQYF,TGTGCCAGCAGGGTCCGAAGTGGCCGAGACGAGCAGTACTTC
TRBJ1-2,TRBD1,13,TRBV30,-,CAWSAGQGGGYTF,TGTGCCTGGAGTGCGGGACAGGGAGGCGGCTACACCTTC
TRBJ1-3,-,19,TRBV7-9,-,CASSLTLAWGSGSGNTIYF,TGTGCCAGCAGCTTAACCCTGGCCTGGGGATCGGGCTCTGGAAACACCATATATTTT
TRBJ2-5,-,15,TRBV6-5,-,CASSTLTEHVETQYF,TGTGCCAGCAGTACCCTGACGGAGCATGTGGAGACCCAGTACTTC
TRBJ2-1,TRBD2,15,TRBV19,-,CAAASSGGVHNEQFF,TGTGCCGCTGCATCAAGCGGGGGAGTCCACAATGAGCAGTTCTTC
TRBJ1-2,-,13,TRBV30,-,CAWSVGSHYGYTF,TGTGCCTGGAGTGTTGGCTCCCACTATGGCTACACCTTC
TRBJ2-4,-,15,TRBV7-2,-,CASSRIILAKNIQYF,TGTGCCAGCAGCCGTATTATTTTAGCCAAAAACATTCAGTACTTC
TRBJ1-1,TRBD1,14,TRBV15,once,CATSRGGQDTEAFF,TGTGCCACCAGCAGAGGTGGACAGGACACTGAAGCTTTCTTT
TRBJ2-1,-,14,TRBV11-3,-,CASRPRGSYNEQFF,TGTGCCAGCAGGCCCCGAGGCTCCTACAATGAGCAGTTCTTC
TRBJ2-3,TRBD2,15,TRBV10-1,few,CASSDGTSGTDTQYF,TGCGCCAGCAGTGACGGGACTAGCGGCACAGATACGCAGTATTTT